Described below is a single T cell receptor beta chain sequence and its context. Assay: immunoSEQ multiplex PCR; the TCRdb copy retains only in-frame clones and omits some. There are over 1.4 million clones in the sample; roughly 96% occur only once, and over 1% lies in the top ten. The record originates from a study of shared clonotypes between healthy human individuals. Study as a whole: The donor pool was made up of a couple of women and three men aged 18 to 49. Each donor's CD8 memory used one plate, CD8 naive two, each CD4 subset three.

V lost 4 bases and J 0 bases, leaving 12 bases between the germline ends. This CDR3 comprises 14 residues. CDR1 is GTSNPN, CDR2 SVGIG, per germline (reference sequence). The sequence was obtained from a man aged 25-45 years in good health. The chain couples TRBV30 to TRBJ1-2; D is perhaps TRBD1 (6 bases). The sequenced material came from naive CD4+ T cells sorted from blood. As for subset: CD45RA+ positively selected. The chain's CDR3 is CAWNFRTANYGYTF. The CDR3 coding sequence is TGTGCCTGGAACTTTAGGACAGCTAACTATGGCTACACCTTC.